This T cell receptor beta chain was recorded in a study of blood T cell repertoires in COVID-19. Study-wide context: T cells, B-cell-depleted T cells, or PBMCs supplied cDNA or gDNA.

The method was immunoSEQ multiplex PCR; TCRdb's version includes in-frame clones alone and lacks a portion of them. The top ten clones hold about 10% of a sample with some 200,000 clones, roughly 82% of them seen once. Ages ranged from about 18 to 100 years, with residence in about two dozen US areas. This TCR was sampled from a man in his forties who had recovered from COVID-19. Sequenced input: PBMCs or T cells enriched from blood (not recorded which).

The CDR3 nucleotides read TGTGCCATCAGTACCCGCGGGACAGTGGGCACCGGGGAGCTGTTTTTT. It translates to CAISTRGTVGTGELFF. The chain combines TRBV10-3 with TRBJ2-2, with D perhaps TRBD1 (7 bases). The length of the CDR3 is 16 residues. Trimming took off 5 bases at V and 4 bases at J, with 17 bases between the two ends. Germline CDR1 is ENHRY and CDR2 is SYGVKD.